This T cell receptor beta chain was sequenced for a study of blood T cell repertoires in COVID-19. As for the study in general: Researchers got acute and convalescent COVID-19 samples from the United States, Italy and Spain.

Here immunoSEQ multiplex PCR was the method, and the copy in TCRdb shows in-frame clones only, minus some. The sample lists 25,000 to 30,000 clones, roughly nine tenths seen once, with 10% in the top ten. The source is a man aged 60-69 years with acute or convalescent COVID-19. Material: peripheral blood.

The CDR3 region has the DNA TGTGCCAGCAGTCCCGGGACAGGCGGTTCACCCCTCCACTTT. Its translation is CASSPGTGGSPLHF. This chain connects TRBV6-5 to TRBJ1-6; 8 bases map to TRBD1. V dropped 5 bases and J dropped 9; count of bases not matched to a gene: 6. The CDR3 consists of 14 residues. CDR1 is MNHEY, CDR2 SVGAGI, per germline.